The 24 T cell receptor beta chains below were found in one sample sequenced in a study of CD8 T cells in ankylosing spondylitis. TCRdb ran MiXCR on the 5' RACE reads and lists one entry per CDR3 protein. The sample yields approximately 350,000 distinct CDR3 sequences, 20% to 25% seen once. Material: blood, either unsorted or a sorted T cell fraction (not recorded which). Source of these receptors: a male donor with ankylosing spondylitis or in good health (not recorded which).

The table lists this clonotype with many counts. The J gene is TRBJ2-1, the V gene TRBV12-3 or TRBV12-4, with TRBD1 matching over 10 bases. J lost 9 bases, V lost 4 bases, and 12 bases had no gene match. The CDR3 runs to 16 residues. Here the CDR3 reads CASSSLDRGLSGEQFF. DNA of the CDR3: TGTGCCAGCAGTTCCTTGGACAGGGGGTTGTCCGGTGAGCAGTTCTTC.

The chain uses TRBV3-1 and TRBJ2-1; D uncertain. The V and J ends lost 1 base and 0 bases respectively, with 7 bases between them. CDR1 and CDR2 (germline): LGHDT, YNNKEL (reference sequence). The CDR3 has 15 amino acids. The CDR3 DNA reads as TGTGCCAGCAGCCAAGTTCCAGGCTCCTACAATGAGCAGTTCTTC. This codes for CASSQVPGSYNEQFF.

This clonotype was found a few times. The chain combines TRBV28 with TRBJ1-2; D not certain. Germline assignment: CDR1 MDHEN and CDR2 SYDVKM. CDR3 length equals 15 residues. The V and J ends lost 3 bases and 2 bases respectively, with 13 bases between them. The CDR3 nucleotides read TGTGCCAGCAGTTTGTTCAGGACGGAAAACTATGGCTACACCTTC. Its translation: CASSLFRTENYGYTF.

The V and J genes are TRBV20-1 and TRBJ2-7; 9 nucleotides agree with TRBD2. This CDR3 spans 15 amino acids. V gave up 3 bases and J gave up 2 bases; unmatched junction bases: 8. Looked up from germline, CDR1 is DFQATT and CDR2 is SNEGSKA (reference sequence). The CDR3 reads CSARVVSGGTYEQYF. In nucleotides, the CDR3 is TGCAGTGCTAGGGTCGTCAGCGGGGGGACCTACGAGCAGTACTTC.

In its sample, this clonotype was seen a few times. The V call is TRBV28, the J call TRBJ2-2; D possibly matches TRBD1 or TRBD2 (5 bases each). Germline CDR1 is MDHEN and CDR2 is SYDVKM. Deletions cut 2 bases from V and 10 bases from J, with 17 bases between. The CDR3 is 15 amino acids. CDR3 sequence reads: CASSLGDPAGKELFF. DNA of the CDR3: TGTGCCAGCAGTTTAGGGGACCCGGCAGGGAAGGAGCTGTTTTTT.

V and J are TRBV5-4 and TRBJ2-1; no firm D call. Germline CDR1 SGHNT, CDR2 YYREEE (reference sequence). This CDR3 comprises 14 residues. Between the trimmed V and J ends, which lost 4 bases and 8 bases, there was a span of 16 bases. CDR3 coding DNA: TGTGCCAGCAGCCTCGACTCCGCGATGGATGAGCAGTTCTTC. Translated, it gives CASSLDSAMDEQFF.

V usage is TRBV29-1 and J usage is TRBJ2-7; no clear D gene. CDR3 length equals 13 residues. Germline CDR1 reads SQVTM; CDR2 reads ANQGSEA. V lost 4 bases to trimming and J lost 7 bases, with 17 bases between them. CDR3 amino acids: CSVGEPEIWEQYF. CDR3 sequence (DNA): TGCAGCGTTGGTGAACCCGAAATTTGGGAGCAGTACTTC.

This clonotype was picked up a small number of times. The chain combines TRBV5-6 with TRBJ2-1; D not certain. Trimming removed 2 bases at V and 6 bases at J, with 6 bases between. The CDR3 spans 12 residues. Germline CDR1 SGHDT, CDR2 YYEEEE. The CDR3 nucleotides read TGTGCCAGCAGCTTTGCCCTCAATGAGCAGTTCTTC. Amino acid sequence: CASSFALNEQFF. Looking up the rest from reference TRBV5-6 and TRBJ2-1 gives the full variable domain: DAGVTQSPTHLIKTRGQQVTLRCSPKSGHDTVSWYQQALGQGPQFIFQYYEEEERQRGNFPDRFSGHQFPNYSSELNVNALLLGDSALYLCASSFALNEQFFGPGTRLTVL.

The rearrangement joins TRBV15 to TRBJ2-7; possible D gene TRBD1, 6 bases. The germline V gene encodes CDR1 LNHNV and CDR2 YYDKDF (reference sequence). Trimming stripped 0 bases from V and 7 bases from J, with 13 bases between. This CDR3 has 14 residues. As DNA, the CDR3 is TGTGCCACCAGCAGAGATTCCGTCCAGGGGGAGCAGTACTTC. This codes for CATSRDSVQGEQYF.

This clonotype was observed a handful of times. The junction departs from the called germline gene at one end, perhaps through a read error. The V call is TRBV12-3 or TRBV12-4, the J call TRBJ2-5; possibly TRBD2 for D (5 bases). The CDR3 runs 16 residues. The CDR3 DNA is TGTGCCAGCACCGGGTCGAGGACTCCGGACCAGGAGACCCAGTACTTC. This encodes CASTGSRTPDQETQYF.

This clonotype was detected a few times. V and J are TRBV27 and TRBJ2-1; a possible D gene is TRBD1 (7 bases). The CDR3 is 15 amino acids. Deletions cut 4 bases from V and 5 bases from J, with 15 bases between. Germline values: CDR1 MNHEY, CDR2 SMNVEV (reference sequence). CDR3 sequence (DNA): TGTGCCAGCAGTTCCCTCCCAGGGGGGCACAATGAGCAGTTCTTC. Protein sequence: CASSSLPGGHNEQFF.

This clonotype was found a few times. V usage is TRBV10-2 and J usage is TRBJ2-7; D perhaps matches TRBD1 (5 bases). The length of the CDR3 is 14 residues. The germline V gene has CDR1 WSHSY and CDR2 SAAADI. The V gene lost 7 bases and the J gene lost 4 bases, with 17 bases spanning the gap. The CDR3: CASTRGRAVYEQYF. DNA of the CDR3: TGCGCCAGCACGAGAGGCAGGGCGGTTTACGAGCAGTACTTC.

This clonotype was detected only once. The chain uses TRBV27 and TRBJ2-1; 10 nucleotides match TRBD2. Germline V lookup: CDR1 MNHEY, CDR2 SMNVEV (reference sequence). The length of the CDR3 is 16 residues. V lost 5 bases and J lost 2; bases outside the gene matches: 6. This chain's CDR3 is CASSGRTSGTYNEQFF. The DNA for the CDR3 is TGTGCCAGCAGTGGGAGGACTAGCGGTACCTACAATGAGCAGTTCTTC.

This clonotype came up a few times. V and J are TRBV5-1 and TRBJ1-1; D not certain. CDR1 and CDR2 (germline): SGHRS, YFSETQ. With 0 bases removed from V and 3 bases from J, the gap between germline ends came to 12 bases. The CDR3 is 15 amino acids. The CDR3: CASSLGGREDTEAFF. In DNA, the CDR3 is TGCGCCAGCAGCTTGGGAGGGCGTGAGGACACTGAAGCTTTCTTT.

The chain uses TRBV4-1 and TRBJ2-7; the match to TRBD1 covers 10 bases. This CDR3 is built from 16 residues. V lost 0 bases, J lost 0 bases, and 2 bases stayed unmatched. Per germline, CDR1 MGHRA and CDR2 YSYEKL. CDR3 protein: CASSQEGQGPSYEQYF. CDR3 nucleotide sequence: TGCGCCAGCAGCCAAGAGGGACAGGGGCCCTCCTACGAGCAGTACTTC.

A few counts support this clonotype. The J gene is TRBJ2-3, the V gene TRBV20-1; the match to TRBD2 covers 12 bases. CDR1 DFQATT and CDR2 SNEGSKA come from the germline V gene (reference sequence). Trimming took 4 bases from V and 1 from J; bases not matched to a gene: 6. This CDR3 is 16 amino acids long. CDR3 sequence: CSANTLAGGRTDTQYF. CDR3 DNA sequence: TGCAGTGCTAATACCCTAGCGGGGGGGCGCACAGATACGCAGTATTTT.

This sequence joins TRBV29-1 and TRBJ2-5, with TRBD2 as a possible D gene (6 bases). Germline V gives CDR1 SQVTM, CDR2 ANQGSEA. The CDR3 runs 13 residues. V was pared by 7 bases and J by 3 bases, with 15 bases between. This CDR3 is CSAKPWGEETQYF. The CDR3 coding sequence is TGCAGCGCCAAGCCCTGGGGGGAAGAGACCCAGTACTTC.

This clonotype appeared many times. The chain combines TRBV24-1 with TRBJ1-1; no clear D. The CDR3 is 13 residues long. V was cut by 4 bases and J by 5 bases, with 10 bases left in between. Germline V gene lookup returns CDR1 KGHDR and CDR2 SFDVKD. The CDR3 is CATSEFSGTEAFF. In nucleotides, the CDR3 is TGTGCCACCAGTGAGTTCTCCGGTACTGAAGCTTTCTTT.

CDR3 sequence reads: CASTQEGKAGYTF. The CDR3 DNA sequence: TGTGCCAGCACCCAAGAGGGGAAAGCTGGCTACACCTTC. The rearrangement uses TRBV12-3 or TRBV12-4 and TRBJ1-2; D is possibly TRBD1 (5 bases). CDR3 length: 13 amino acids. V was pared by 7 bases and J by 7 bases, with 16 bases between.

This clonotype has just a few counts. As DNA, the CDR3 is TGTGCCAGCAGACTAGCGGGGTTCGGGGAGCTGTTTTTT. It encodes CASRLAGFGELFF. This rearrangement joins TRBV6-1 to TRBJ2-2, with 10 bases fitting TRBD2. Germline CDR1 reads MNHNS; CDR2 reads SASEGT. Trimming removed 6 bases from V and 7 bases from J; junction bases left unmatched: 2. The CDR3 sequence is 13 residues long.

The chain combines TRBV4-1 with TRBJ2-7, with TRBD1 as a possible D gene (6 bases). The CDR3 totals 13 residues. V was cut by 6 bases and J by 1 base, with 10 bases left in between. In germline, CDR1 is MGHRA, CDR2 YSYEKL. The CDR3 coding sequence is TGCGCCAGCAGTTGGACAGCTTCCTACGAGCAGTACTTC. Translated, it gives CASSWTASYEQYF.

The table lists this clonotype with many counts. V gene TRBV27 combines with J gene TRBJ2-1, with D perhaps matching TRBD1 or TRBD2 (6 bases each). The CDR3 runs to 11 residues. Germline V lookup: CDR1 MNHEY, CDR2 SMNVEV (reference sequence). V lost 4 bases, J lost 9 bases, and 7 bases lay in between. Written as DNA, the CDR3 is TGTGCCAGCAGTTGGGGGGCTGAGCAGTTCTTC. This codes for CASSWGAEQFF.

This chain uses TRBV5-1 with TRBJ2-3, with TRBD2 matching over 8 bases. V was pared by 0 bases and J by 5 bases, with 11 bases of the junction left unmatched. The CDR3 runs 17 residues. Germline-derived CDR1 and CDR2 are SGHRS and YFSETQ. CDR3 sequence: CASSLESGGRYGDTQYF. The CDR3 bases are TGCGCCAGCAGCTTGGAGTCGGGGGGGCGTTACGGAGATACGCAGTATTTT. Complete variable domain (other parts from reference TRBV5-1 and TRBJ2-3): KAGVTQTPRYLIKTRGQQVTLSCSPISGHRSVSWYQQTPGQGLQFLFEYFSETQRNKGNFPGRFSGRQFSNSRSEMNVSTLELGDSALYLCASSLESGGRYGDTQYFGPGTRLTVL.

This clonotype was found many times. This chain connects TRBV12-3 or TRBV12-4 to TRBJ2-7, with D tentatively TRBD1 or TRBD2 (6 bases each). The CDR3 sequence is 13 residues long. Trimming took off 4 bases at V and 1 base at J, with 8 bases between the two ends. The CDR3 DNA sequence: TGTGCCAGCAGTTGGGGGGCATCCTACGAGCAGTACTTC. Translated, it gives CASSWGASYEQYF.